This T cell receptor beta chain was observed in a study of T cell changes during pregnancy in multiple sclerosis. This CDR3 region has 13 residues. The germline gives CDR1 MRHNA, CDR2 SNTAGT. The V end was cut by 2 bases, the J end by 4 bases, with 8 bases between. This table comes from immunoSEQ multiplex PCR, and its TCRdb copy is limited to in-frame clones, with some not included. Here the sample spans around 39,000 clones, approximately 92% being singletons. This sequence was found in a female donor with multiple sclerosis, enrolled in a pregnancy study. The source was CD8+ T cells from peripheral blood mononuclear cells, collected before pregnancy. This chain links TRBV6-4 with TRBJ1-1; D might be TRBD1 (5 bases). CDR3 residues: CASSDRGGTEAFF. The CDR3 DNA reads TGTGCCAGCAGTGACCGGGGGGGCACTGAAGCTTTCTTT.